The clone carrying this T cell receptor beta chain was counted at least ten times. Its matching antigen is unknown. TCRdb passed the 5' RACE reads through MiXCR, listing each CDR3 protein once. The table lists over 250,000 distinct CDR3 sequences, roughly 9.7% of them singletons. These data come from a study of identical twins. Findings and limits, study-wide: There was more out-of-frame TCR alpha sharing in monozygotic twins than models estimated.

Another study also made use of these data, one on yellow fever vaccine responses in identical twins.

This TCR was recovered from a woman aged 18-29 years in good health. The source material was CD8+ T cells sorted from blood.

CDR3 sequence: CASSLGADTGELFF. The CDR3, as DNA: TGTGCCAGCAGCTTAGGTGCGGACACCGGGGAGCTGTTTTTT. The chain carries TRBV11-2 and TRBJ2-2; the D is unclear. V was pared by 1 base and J by 3 bases, with 6 bases between. Germline values: CDR1 SGHAT, CDR2 FQNNGV. This CDR3 is 14 amino acids long.